Here is one T cell receptor (beta chain) with its context. The V gene lost 1 base and the J gene lost 2 bases, with 9 bases spanning the gap. Germline CDR1 is MNHNS and CDR2 is SASEGT. There are 14 residues in the CDR3. Profiling relied on immunoSEQ multiplex PCR, and the TCRdb table lists in-frame clones only, not all of them. The sample holds roughly 30,000 clones, over 85% seen once. This specimen comes from a study of T cell changes during pregnancy in multiple sclerosis. This TCR came from a female donor with multiple sclerosis, enrolled in a pregnancy study. The specimen was CD8+ T cells from peripheral blood mononuclear cells, collected in the first trimester of pregnancy. The chain is built from TRBV6-1 and TRBJ2-7, with a tentative D call TRBD1 (5 bases). Written as DNA, the CDR3 is TGTGCCAGCAGTGAAGGCAGGGTTACCTACGAGCAGTACTTC. Protein: CASSEGRVTYEQYF.